Each of the 21 T cell receptor beta chains below was sequenced from the same sample in a study of OX40 agonist ivuxolimab in advanced cancers. Library construction relied on the immunoSEQ multiplex PCR assay. TCRdb's version of the immuneACCESS table is confined to in-frame rearrangements and falls short of the full clone set. An unresolved V gene accounts for under half of the shortfall where checked; the remainder is of unknown origin. This sample gives some 21,000 clones in total; about 88% of them show up just once. Roughly 10% of the sample belongs to the ten largest clones. This sample comprised CD4+ or CD8+ T cells sorted from blood, obtained in a trial of the OX40 agonist ivuxolimab. The source is an adult with an advanced solid tumor such as melanoma, head and neck, liver or kidney cancer.

The chain carries TRBV7-9 and TRBJ2-5; D possibly corresponds to TRBD1 (5 bases). The J call is uncertain, as TRBJ2-7 better fits the DNA end. Per the germline V gene, CDR1 is SEHNR and CDR2 is FQNEAQ (reference sequence). This CDR3 spans 14 amino acids. This CDR3 is CASSHRLGLHEQYF. DNA of the CDR3: TGTGCCAGCAGCCACAGGTTAGGGCTCCACGAGCAGTACTTC.

This chain links TRBV7-6 with TRBJ2-1, with 15 bases fitting TRBD2. The trim removed 5 bases at V and 1 base at J, leaving 6 bases unmatched. The CDR3 is made up of 18 amino acids. Germline-derived CDR1 and CDR2 are SGHVS and FNYEAQ. CDR3 sequence (DNA): TGTGCCAGCAGCCCGGGACTAGCGGGAGGTAAATCCTACAATGAGCAGTTCTTC. It encodes CASSPGLAGGKSYNEQFF.

J is TRBJ2-1 and V is TRBV19; D ambiguous. This CDR3 has 11 amino acids. Looked up from germline, CDR1 is LNHDA and CDR2 is SQIVND (reference sequence). V dropped 7 bases and J dropped 6 bases, with 7 bases sitting between them. The CDR3 loop is CASISFNEQFF. CDR3 in DNA: TGTGCCAGTATCTCGTTCAATGAGCAGTTCTTC.

This clone has just one count. V gene TRBV4-2 combines with J gene TRBJ1-1; D possibly corresponds to TRBD1 (6 bases). There are 17 residues in the CDR3. Between the trimmed V and J ends, which lost 0 bases and 1 base, there was a span of 15 bases. CDR1 is LGHNA and CDR2 is YNFKEQ in the germline V gene. The CDR3 sequence is CASSQDYPGATNTEAFF. The CDR3 region has the DNA TGTGCCAGCAGCCAAGATTATCCAGGGGCGACGAACACTGAAGCTTTCTTT.

The chain employs TRBV6-6 and TRBJ2-7; no firm D call. CDR3 size: 15 residues. Trimming took off 0 bases at V and 3 bases at J, with 12 bases between the two ends. Germline V gives CDR1 MNHNY, CDR2 SVGAGI (reference sequence). CDR3 bases: TGTGCCAGCAGTTACTCTAAGTTTTCGGGCTACGAGCAGTACTTC. Translating gives CASSYSKFSGYEQYF.

The chain has TRBV7-8 and TRBJ1-5; TRBD1 might be the D (6 bases). From germline, CDR1 is SGHVS and CDR2 FQNEAQ. Trimming removed 4 bases at V and 2 bases at J, with 12 bases between. The CDR3 is 15 residues long. The CDR3 DNA follows: TGTGCCAGCAGCTCTACAGGGAGGGGCAATCAGCCCCAGCATTTT. Residues: CASSSTGRGNQPQHF.

The count of this clone is one. The V and J genes are TRBV5-1 and TRBJ1-1; maybe TRBD1 (5 bases). Germline CDR1 and CDR2: SGHRS and YFSETQ. Trimming stripped 0 bases from V and 5 bases from J, with 5 bases between. The CDR3 contains 12 residues. The CDR3 region is CASSLGQTEAFF. The CDR3 DNA sequence: TGCGCCAGCAGCTTGGGACAGACTGAAGCTTTCTTT.

The rearrangement links TRBV10-2 to TRBJ2-7, with D unresolved. Germline V gene sequence: CDR1 WSHSY, CDR2 SAAADI. The CDR3 loop spans 14 amino acids. The V and J ends lost 2 bases and 3 bases respectively, with 11 bases between them. CDR3 amino acids: CASSEGETYYEQYF. CDR3 coding DNA: TGCGCCAGCAGTGAGGGGGAAACTTACTACGAGCAGTACTTC.

The chain employs TRBV28 and TRBJ2-5, with D maybe TRBD1 (6 bases). The J call may be wrong; the DNA end is better matched by TRBJ2-7. In germline, CDR1 is MDHEN, CDR2 SYDVKM. CDR3 length equals 13 residues. CDR3 nucleotide sequence: TGTGCCAGCAGTTTAGGACAGCCCTACGAGCAGTACTTC. It translates to CASSLGQPYEQYF.

The chain uses TRBV12-5 and TRBJ2-5; D not certain. The CDR3 loop spans 13 amino acids. The ends were cut back, 7 bases at V and 2 bases at J, with 11 bases in the middle. The V gene's germline CDR1 is LGHNT and CDR2 FRNRAP. CDR3 DNA sequence: TGTGCTAGTGCCTTGGGCACACAAGAGACCCAGTACTTC. As protein: CASALGTQETQYF.

V usage is TRBV11-2 and J usage is TRBJ2-1; 8 positions match TRBD2. The CDR3 spans 14 residues. With V trimmed by 1 base and J by 8 bases, 4 bases remained unmatched. Looked up from germline, CDR1 is SGHAT and CDR2 is FQNNGV. CDR3 sequence (DNA): TGTGCCAGCAGCTTAGCGGGAGGGCCGGATGAGCAGTTCTTC. This encodes CASSLAGGPDEQFF.

The chain recombines TRBV11-1 with TRBJ2-4; 7 bases are a match to TRBD1. The CDR3 contains 14 residues. Per the germline V gene, CDR1 is SGHAT and CDR2 is FQDESV (reference sequence). J lost 7 bases, V lost 6 bases, and 9 bases had no gene match. This chain's CDR3 is CASRLEGQKNIQYF. DNA for the CDR3: TGTGCCAGCAGGCTTGAGGGACAGAAGAACATTCAGTACTTC.

The genes are TRBV27 and TRBJ1-1; D possibly corresponds to TRBD1 (5 bases). V shed 2 bases and J shed 4 bases, with 11 bases lying between them. The V gene's germline CDR1 is MNHEY and CDR2 SMNVEV (reference sequence). The CDR3 loop spans 14 amino acids. The CDR3 protein is CASSLRGPTTEAFF. In DNA form, the CDR3 reads TGTGCCAGCAGTTTAAGGGGTCCCACCACTGAAGCTTTCTTT.

The CDR3 DNA is TGTGCCAGCAGGAGGGAAAACTTCTACGAGCAGTACTTC. It translates to CASRRENFYEQYF. V usage is TRBV6-1 and J usage is TRBJ2-5, with a weak D call TRBD2 (5 bases). The end of the DNA is better explained by TRBJ2-7, so the J call may be wrong. The CDR3 covers 13 residues. The V gene's germline CDR1 is MNHNS and CDR2 SASEGT.

V usage is TRBV10-2 and J usage is TRBJ2-1, with D perhaps TRBD2 (6 bases). V was shortened by 6 bases and J by 9 bases, with 9 bases between the two germline ends. Germline loops: CDR1 WSHSY, CDR2 SAAADI. This CDR3 is 11 amino acids long. The CDR3 loop is CASSGSREQFF. DNA of the CDR3: TGCGCCAGCAGCGGGAGTCGTGAGCAGTTCTTC.

V is TRBV7-9 and J is TRBJ2-1; D uncertain. This CDR3 has 16 residues. In germline, CDR1 is SEHNR, CDR2 FQNEAQ (reference sequence). V lost 4 bases to trimming and J lost 8 bases, with 21 bases between them. The CDR3 spells CASSSPLAAPDDEQFF. Here the CDR3 DNA reads TGTGCCAGCAGCTCCCCCCTGGCGGCCCCAGATGATGAGCAGTTCTTC.

This clone occurred a few times. The J gene is TRBJ2-3, the V gene TRBV4-2, with a weak D call TRBD2 (6 bases). The germline V gene has CDR1 LGHNA and CDR2 YNFKEQ. This CDR3 contains 16 residues. The ends were cut back, 0 bases at V and 4 bases at J, with 14 bases in the middle. The CDR3, as DNA: TGTGCCAGCAGCCAAGAGGCGGGGCCCGGGGCAGATACGCAGTATTTT. Protein: CASSQEAGPGADTQYF.

The V and J genes are TRBV6-5 and TRBJ2-5; TRBD2 matches at 8 bases. The DNA end favors TRBJ2-7, so the J call may be wrong. Germline V gene data show CDR1 as MNHEY and CDR2 as SVGAGI. The CDR3 sequence is 16 residues long. CDR3 region: CASSYSAGLVSHEQYF. CDR3 in DNA: TGTGCCAGCAGTTACTCCGCGGGACTAGTGAGCCACGAGCAGTACTTC.

This clone was detected only once. V and J are TRBV5-6 and TRBJ1-4; D call uncertain. Germline CDR1 is SGHDT and CDR2 is YYEEEE. The CDR3 loop spans 16 amino acids. Trimming took 2 bases from V and 0 from J, leaving 11 bases between them. The CDR3, as DNA: TGTGCCAGCAGCTTCGGAACAGTGACAACTAATGAAAAACTGTTTTTT. Amino acids: CASSFGTVTTNEKLFF.

CDR3 bases: TGTGCCAGCATAGGAGGGAGGGGGAACACCGGGGAGCTGTTTTTT. It codes for CASIGGRGNTGELFF. This chain uses TRBV2 with TRBJ2-2; TRBD2 matches 7 bases. V dropped 7 bases and J dropped 1; count of bases not matched to a gene: 6. CDR3 size: 15 residues. Germline CDR1 reads SNHLY; CDR2 reads FYNNEI.

This clone was counted a single time. The rearrangement uses TRBV4-2 and TRBJ2-6, with D maybe TRBD2 (5 bases). The CDR3 runs 16 residues. V gave up 0 bases and J gave up 0 bases, with 6 bases separating them. Germline assignment: CDR1 LGHNA and CDR2 YNFKEQ. CDR3 loop: CASSQDRDSGANVLTF. DNA of the CDR3: TGTGCCAGCAGCCAAGATCGGGACTCTGGGGCCAACGTCCTGACTTTC.